The 32 T cell receptor beta chains below were found in one sample sequenced in a study of response to subunit inactivated influenza vaccine. TCRdb analysed the RT-PCR reads with MiXCR anew, one entry per CDR3 protein. The table lists around 480,000 distinct CDR3 sequences, more than 15% of them singletons. Sequences were derived from CD4+ T cells sorted from PBMCs, sampled around 25 months after vaccination. Receptors were obtained from a man aged 45 to 70 who received an inactivated influenza vaccine.

This clonotype was observed many times. This chain uses TRBV20-1 with TRBJ2-1; no clear D. CDR3 length: 11 residues. The V gene's germline CDR1 is DFQATT and CDR2 SNEGSKA (reference sequence). Trimming took 1 base from V and 4 from J, leaving 2 bases between them. This chain's CDR3 is CSARAYNEQFF. The CDR3 DNA reads TGCAGTGCTAGAGCTTACAATGAGCAGTTCTTC.

V usage is TRBV4-3 and J usage is TRBJ1-1; D not certain. The CDR3 spans 16 residues. The germline gives CDR1 LGHNA, CDR2 YSLEER. V was trimmed by 1 base and J by 5 bases, leaving 17 bases between them. CDR3 nucleotides: TGCGCCAGCAGCCAAGTCCCAGCTCTCACGGGAACTGAAGCTTTCTTT. Protein product: CASSQVPALTGTEAFF.

The rearrangement links TRBV20-1 to TRBJ1-5; TRBD1 might be the D (6 bases). The CDR3 length is 16 residues. Trimming cost V 3 bases and J 4 bases, with 19 bases left between them. Germline lookup yields CDR1 DFQATT and CDR2 SNEGSKA (reference sequence). CDR3 in DNA: TGCAGTGCTAGGAGGATTGCGGGACAAGGGAATCAGCCCCAGCATTTT. It is translated as CSARRIAGQGNQPQHF.

The V and J genes are TRBV6-6 and TRBJ1-1; the D is unclear. Germline CDR1 and CDR2: MNHNY and SVGAGI (reference sequence). This CDR3 is 13 amino acids long. V gave up 5 bases and J gave up 8 bases, with 15 bases separating them. The CDR3 here is CASSPVRADEAFF. The CDR3 region has the DNA TGTGCCAGCAGTCCGGTTAGGGCCGACGAAGCTTTCTTT.

The rearrangement uses TRBV4-2 and TRBJ2-7; 7 bases agree with TRBD1. Trimming took 2 bases from V and 5 from J; bases not matched to a gene: 6. The germline V gene encodes CDR1 LGHNA and CDR2 YNFKEQ. CDR3 length: 14 residues. CDR3 amino acids: CASSQPSGQDEQYF. CDR3 bases: TGTGCCAGCAGCCAACCCTCCGGACAGGACGAGCAGTACTTC.

The chain is built from TRBV6-5 and TRBJ1-2; possibly TRBD1 for D (6 bases). This CDR3 contains 13 residues. V lost 3 bases and J lost 7, with 12 bases in between. Germline V CDR1 and CDR2: MNHEY, SVGAGI. The CDR3 DNA reads as TGTGCCAGCAGTTATATACAGGGAAGTGGCTACACCTTC. The encoded protein is CASSYIQGSGYTF.

This chain links TRBV15 with TRBJ1-2; D is unclear. Germline V gene sequence: CDR1 LNHNV, CDR2 YYDKDF (reference sequence). The CDR3 is made up of 12 amino acids. V was trimmed by 0 bases and J by 9 bases, leaving 8 bases between them. The DNA of the CDR3 is TGTGCCACCAGCAGAGATAGGGAGAGCTACACCTTC. Residues: CATSRDRESYTF.

This chain joins TRBV7-9 and TRBJ2-1; 7 nucleotides line up with TRBD2. V shed 6 bases and J 7 bases; nucleotides not matched to a gene: 12. The CDR3 consists of 15 residues. CDR1 and CDR2 (germline): SEHNR, FQNEAQ (reference sequence). The CDR3 sequence is CASSHPRTRGNEQFF. As DNA, the CDR3 is TGTGCCAGCAGTCATCCAAGGACTAGGGGAAATGAGCAGTTCTTC.

This clonotype was seen a handful of times. The rearrangement uses TRBV7-2 and TRBJ2-5, with 13 bases that match TRBD2. Germline loops: CDR1 SGHTA, CDR2 FQGNSA. This CDR3 has 15 residues. The V segment lost 0 bases and the J segment 6 bases; nucleotides outside the gene matches: 1. The CDR3 DNA reads as TGTGCCAGCAGCTTAGCTGGGACTAGCGGGAAGACCCAGTACTTC. Amino acid sequence: CASSLAGTSGKTQYF. The variable domain in full, with the rest retrieved from reference TRBV7-2 and TRBJ2-5, is GAGVSQSPSNKVTEKGKDVELRCDPISGHTALYWYRQSLGQGLEFLIYFQGNSAPDKSGLPSDRFSAERTGGSVSTLTIQRTQQEDSAVYLCASSLAGTSGKTQYFGPGTRLLVL.

The genes are TRBV20-1 and TRBJ2-1, with 8 bases that match TRBD2. Germline trimming cut 0 bases from V and 0 bases from J; bases unmatched to any gene: 4. The CDR3 runs to 16 residues. Germline CDR1 and CDR2: DFQATT and SNEGSKA (reference sequence). CDR3 sequence (DNA): TGCAGTGCTAGAGATAGGAGCGGGAGCTCCTACAATGAGCAGTTCTTC. This encodes CSARDRSGSSYNEQFF.

This clonotype came up a few times. The chain combines TRBV20-1 with TRBJ1-5, with 10 positions matching TRBD1. The CDR3 extends over 14 amino acids. CDR1 is DFQATT, CDR2 SNEGSKA, per germline (reference sequence). The junction had 6 bases not matched to a gene; V was cut back by 6 bases and J by 4 bases. The chain's CDR3 is CSALTGGGNQPQHF. DNA of the CDR3: TGCAGTGCATTGACAGGGGGCGGGAATCAGCCCCAGCATTTT.

V and J are TRBV5-4 and TRBJ2-5; D might be TRBD2 (7 bases). Germline-derived CDR1 and CDR2 are SGHNT and YYREEE (reference sequence). Trimming took off 1 base at V and 5 bases at J, with 15 bases between the two ends. The CDR3 is 15 amino acids. CDR3 loop: CASSLRGALGETQYF. As DNA, the CDR3 is TGTGCCAGCAGCTTGCGGGGGGCTCTGGGTGAGACCCAGTACTTC.

This clonotype was seen a handful of times. The chain has TRBV28 and TRBJ2-7; the D is unclear. Germline V gene data show CDR1 as MDHEN and CDR2 as SYDVKM. CDR3 length: 14 amino acids. The V and J ends lost 6 bases and 0 bases respectively, with 12 bases between them. The CDR3 protein is CASSTGTASYEQYF. CDR3 DNA: TGTGCCAGCAGCACCGGAACCGCCTCCTACGAGCAGTACTTC. The full variable domain, completed using reference TRBV28 and TRBJ2-7, is DVKVTQSSRYLVKRTGEKVFLECVQDMDHENMFWYRQDPGLGLRLIYFSYDVKMKEKGDIPEGYSVSREKKERFSLILESASTNQTSMYLCASSTGTASYEQYFGPGTRLTVT.

The chain links TRBV7-2 to TRBJ2-1; the D gene is possibly TRBD2 (6 bases). Trimming pared 5 bases from V and 6 bases from J, leaving 14 bases between. CDR3 size: 14 residues. Per the germline V gene, CDR1 is SGHTA and CDR2 is FQGNSA. The CDR3 protein is CASSPRLGGNEQFF. The CDR3 DNA is TGTGCCAGCAGCCCCCGACTAGGTGGCAATGAGCAGTTCTTC.

This chain joins TRBV5-4 and TRBJ1-1; D is uncertain. The CDR3 has 12 residues. V lost 3 bases to trimming and J lost 3 bases, with 6 bases between them. The germline CDR1 and CDR2 sequences are SGHNT and YYREEE (reference sequence). Here the CDR3 DNA reads TGTGCCAGCAGCTCCCCCGACACTGAAGCTTTCTTT. Translation gives CASSSPDTEAFF.

V usage is TRBV7-2 and J usage is TRBJ1-5; D not certain. The CDR3 runs to 15 residues. Germline V lookup: CDR1 SGHTA, CDR2 FQGNSA. With 1 base removed from V and 2 bases from J, the gap between germline ends came to 9 bases. The CDR3: CASSLGAQRNQPQHF. As DNA, the CDR3 is TGTGCCAGCAGCTTAGGGGCACAACGCAATCAGCCCCAGCATTTT. The variable domain in full, with the rest retrieved from reference TRBV7-2 and TRBJ1-5, is GAGVSQSPSNKVTEKGKDVELRCDPISGHTALYWYRQSLGQGLEFLIYFQGNSAPDKSGLPSDRFSAERTGGSVSTLTIQRTQQEDSAVYLCASSLGAQRNQPQHFGDGTRLSIL.

The chain combines TRBV20-1 with TRBJ2-7; D is undetermined. Germline values: CDR1 DFQATT, CDR2 SNEGSKA (reference sequence). The V and J ends lost 5 bases and 8 bases respectively, with 25 bases between them. The CDR3 has 15 residues. CDR3 sequence (DNA): TGCAGTGCTCGGCCCCCCGGGCGAGCCCTAAATCAGCAGTACTTC. It translates to CSARPPGRALNQQYF.

V usage is TRBV5-1 and J usage is TRBJ1-2; TRBD1 agrees at 8 bases. V lost 4 bases, J lost 2 bases, and 7 bases stayed unmatched. The CDR3 covers 15 residues. CDR1 is SGHRS and CDR2 is YFSETQ in the germline V gene. The CDR3, as DNA: TGCGCCAGCAGCCCAGGGGGCGGAAGAAACTATGGCTACACCTTC. This codes for CASSPGGGRNYGYTF.

This clonotype has a handful of counts. The chain uses TRBV12-3 or TRBV12-4 and TRBJ1-1, with unresolved D. The CDR3 sequence is 13 residues long. Trimming stripped 5 bases from V and 3 bases from J, with 10 bases between. The CDR3 DNA follows: TGTGCCAGCAGTAGGCTGACTGACACTGAAGCTTTCTTT. Translation gives CASSRLTDTEAFF.

This clonotype was found many times. The chain combines TRBV20-1 with TRBJ2-3, with D perhaps matching TRBD1 (7 bases). CDR1 and CDR2 from the germline V gene are DFQATT and SNEGSKA (reference sequence). CDR3 length equals 15 residues. V was shortened by 2 bases and J by 3 bases, with 15 bases between the two germline ends. This CDR3 reads CSARSRTGGTDTQYF. The CDR3 coding sequence is TGCAGTGCTAGATCGCGGACAGGAGGGACAGATACGCAGTATTTT.

This clonotype was observed many times. This rearrangement joins TRBV2 to TRBJ2-6, with D hard to call. The CDR3 runs to 16 residues. Trimming cost V 0 bases and J 0 bases, with 6 bases left between them. Germline-derived CDR1 and CDR2 are SNHLY and FYNNEI. The CDR3 is CASSEAGNSGANVLTF. The CDR3, as DNA: TGTGCCAGCAGTGAAGCGGGCAACTCTGGGGCCAACGTCCTGACTTTC.

This clonotype was seen a handful of times. The V and J genes are TRBV20-1 and TRBJ2-1; possibly TRBD2 for D (6 bases). Trimming pared 0 bases from V and 8 bases from J, leaving 26 bases between. CDR1 and CDR2 from the germline V gene are DFQATT and SNEGSKA (reference sequence). CDR3 length: 18 residues. The CDR3 sequence: CSARDLKGTSKIVDEQFF. CDR3 bases: TGCAGTGCTAGAGATCTGAAGGGAACTAGCAAGATAGTCGATGAGCAGTTCTTC.

This chain connects TRBV5-1 to TRBJ2-3; D perhaps matches TRBD2 (6 bases). The CDR3 is 16 residues long. V was trimmed by 0 bases and J by 0 bases, leaving 11 bases between them. Germline V lookup: CDR1 SGHRS, CDR2 YFSETQ. The CDR3 sequence is CASSLGIGTSTDTQYF. CDR3 sequence (DNA): TGCGCCAGCAGCTTGGGTATAGGGACTAGCACAGATACGCAGTATTTT.

J is TRBJ2-3 and V is TRBV28; a possible D gene is TRBD2 (6 bases). CDR1 is MDHEN and CDR2 is SYDVKM in the germline V gene. Between the trimmed V and J ends, which lost 4 bases and 2 bases, there was a span of 13 bases. The CDR3 loop spans 15 amino acids. Here the CDR3 reads CASSSGGTVTDTQYF. In nucleotides, the CDR3 is TGTGCCAGCAGTTCAGGCGGGACTGTCACAGATACGCAGTATTTT.

The chain carries TRBV6-6 and TRBJ2-5, with D maybe TRBD2 (6 bases). The CDR3 contains 12 residues. Germline CDR1 and CDR2: MNHNY and SVGAGI (reference sequence). The ends were cut back, 8 bases at V and 2 bases at J, with 9 bases in the middle. The CDR3 DNA is TGTGCCAGCGGGACTGTTCAAGAGACCCAGTACTTC. This translates into CASGTVQETQYF.

The table lists this clonotype with a few counts. V usage is TRBV9 and J usage is TRBJ2-5; TRBD2 might be the D (6 bases). Trimming took 0 bases from V and 4 from J, leaving 22 bases between them. Looked up from germline, CDR1 is SGDLS and CDR2 is YYNGEE. The CDR3 length is 18 residues. CDR3 sequence reads: CASSVATGLKLGSETQYF. The CDR3 nucleotides are TGTGCCAGCAGCGTAGCTACGGGACTGAAATTAGGGTCAGAGACCCAGTACTTC.

The V gene is TRBV4-2, the J gene TRBJ2-5; D is perhaps TRBD1 (5 bases). Looked up from germline, CDR1 is LGHNA and CDR2 is YNFKEQ. The CDR3 totals 15 residues. V was pared by 0 bases and J by 4 bases, with 12 bases between. The DNA of the CDR3 is TGTGCCAGCAGCCAAGAAGCCCGGCAGGGAGAGACCCAGTACTTC. Translating it yields CASSQEARQGETQYF.

This clonotype showed up just a few times. V usage is TRBV11-3 and J usage is TRBJ2-2; no clear D. This CDR3 has 13 residues. In germline, CDR1 is SGHNT, CDR2 YENEEA. The germline V and J ends were trimmed by 3 bases and 2 bases, with 4 bases remaining between them. The CDR3 reads CASSFDNTGELFF. DNA for the CDR3: TGTGCCAGCAGCTTTGACAACACCGGGGAGCTGTTTTTT.

This clonotype came up once. The chain combines TRBV6-1 with TRBJ1-1; the D gene is possibly TRBD1 (5 bases). The V and J ends lost 6 bases and 2 bases respectively, with 16 bases between them. The CDR3 runs 15 residues. The germline gives CDR1 MNHNS, CDR2 SASEGT. In DNA form, the CDR3 reads TGTGCCAGCAGCGAATTAGGAGGGGTAAACACTGAAGCTTTCTTT. It translates to CASSELGGVNTEAFF.

CDR3 protein: CSASGLLLAGYEQYF. CDR3 coding DNA: TGCAGTGCTAGTGGACTCCTCCTGGCGGGCTACGAGCAGTACTTC. The V and J genes are TRBV20-1 and TRBJ2-7; D may be TRBD2 (5 bases). CDR1 and CDR2 (germline): DFQATT, SNEGSKA (reference sequence). There are 15 residues in the CDR3. V was clipped by 3 bases and J by 3 bases, with 18 bases between them.

The chain couples TRBV5-5 to TRBJ1-1, with D unclear. The CDR3 runs 15 residues. Per germline, CDR1 SGHKS and CDR2 YYEKEE (reference sequence). Trimming took off 4 bases at V and 3 bases at J, with 16 bases between the two ends. The CDR3 region is CASSPSDRLYTEAFF. The CDR3 DNA reads TGTGCCAGCAGCCCCTCCGACCGTCTCTACACTGAAGCTTTCTTT.

The rearrangement links TRBV5-5 to TRBJ1-3; maybe TRBD1 (5 bases). Trimming took off 1 base at V and 7 bases at J, with 24 bases between the two ends. The CDR3 is 18 amino acids. From germline, CDR1 is SGHKS and CDR2 YYEKEE (reference sequence). CDR3 coding DNA: TGTGCCAGCAGCTTGACCGGGCAGACAAGGGCCCCAGGGAACACCATATATTTT. Protein sequence: CASSLTGQTRAPGNTIYF.